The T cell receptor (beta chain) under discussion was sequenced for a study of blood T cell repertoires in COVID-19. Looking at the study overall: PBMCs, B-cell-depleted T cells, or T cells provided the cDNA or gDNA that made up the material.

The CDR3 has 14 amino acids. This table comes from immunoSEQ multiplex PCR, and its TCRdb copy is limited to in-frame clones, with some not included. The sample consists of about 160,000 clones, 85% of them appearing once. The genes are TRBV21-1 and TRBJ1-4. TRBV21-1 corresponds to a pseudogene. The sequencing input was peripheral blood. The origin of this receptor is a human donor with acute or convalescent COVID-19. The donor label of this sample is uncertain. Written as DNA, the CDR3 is TGTGCCAGCAGCGCCAATTGGCGGGGTGAAAAACTGTTTTTT. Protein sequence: CASSANWRGEKLFF.